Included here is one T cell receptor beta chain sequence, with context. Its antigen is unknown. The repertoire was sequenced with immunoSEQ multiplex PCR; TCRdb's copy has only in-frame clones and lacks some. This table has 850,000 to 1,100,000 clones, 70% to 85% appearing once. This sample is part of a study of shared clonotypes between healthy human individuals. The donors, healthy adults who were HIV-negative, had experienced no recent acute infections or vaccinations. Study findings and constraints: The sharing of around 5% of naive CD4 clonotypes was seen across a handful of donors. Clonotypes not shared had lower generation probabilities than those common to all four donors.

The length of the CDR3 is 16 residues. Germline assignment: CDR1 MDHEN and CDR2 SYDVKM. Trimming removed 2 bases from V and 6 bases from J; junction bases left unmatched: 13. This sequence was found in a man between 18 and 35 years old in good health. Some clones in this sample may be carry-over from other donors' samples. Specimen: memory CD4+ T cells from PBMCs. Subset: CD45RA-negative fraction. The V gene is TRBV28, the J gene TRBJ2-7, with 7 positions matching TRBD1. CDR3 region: CASSLDARGYFSEQYF. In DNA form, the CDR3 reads TGTGCCAGCAGTTTAGACGCCAGGGGGTACTTTTCCGAGCAGTACTTC.